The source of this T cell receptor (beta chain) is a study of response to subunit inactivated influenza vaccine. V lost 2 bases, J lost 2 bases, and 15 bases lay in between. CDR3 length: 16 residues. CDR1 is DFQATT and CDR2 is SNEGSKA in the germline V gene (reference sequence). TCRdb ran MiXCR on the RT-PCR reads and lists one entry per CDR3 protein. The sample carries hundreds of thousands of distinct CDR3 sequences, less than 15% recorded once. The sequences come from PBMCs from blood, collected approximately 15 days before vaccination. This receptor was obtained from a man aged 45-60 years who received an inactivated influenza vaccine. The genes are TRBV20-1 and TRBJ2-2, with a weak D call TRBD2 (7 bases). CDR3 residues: CSARMGGAVNTGELFF. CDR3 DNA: TGCAGTGCTAGAATGGGGGGGGCGGTAAACACCGGGGAGCTGTTTTTT.